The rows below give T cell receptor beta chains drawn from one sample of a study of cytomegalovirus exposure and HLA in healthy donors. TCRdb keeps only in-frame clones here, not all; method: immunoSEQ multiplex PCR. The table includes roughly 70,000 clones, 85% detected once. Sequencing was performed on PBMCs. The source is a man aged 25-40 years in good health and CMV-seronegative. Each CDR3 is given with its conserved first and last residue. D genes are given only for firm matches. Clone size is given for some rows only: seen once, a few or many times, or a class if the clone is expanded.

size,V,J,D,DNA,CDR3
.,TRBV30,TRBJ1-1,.,TGTGCCTGGCGCAGCGGTGGGGCTTTCTTT,CAWRSGGAFF
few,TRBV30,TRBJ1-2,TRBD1,TGTGCCTGGGGGGACAGGGTCTATGGCTACACCTTC,CAWGDRVYGYTF
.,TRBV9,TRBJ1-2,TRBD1,TGTGCCAGCAGCGTAAGGACAGGGAGCGAACATTATGGCTACACCTTC,CASSVRTGSEHYGYTF
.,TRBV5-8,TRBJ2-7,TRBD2,TGTGCCAGCAGCTTGGGGCTGGCTAGCGGTGTATGGGAGCAGTACTTC,CASSLGLASGVWEQYF
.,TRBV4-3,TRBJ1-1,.,TGCGCCAGCAGCCAAGGGTGGGGGGGGGACATGAACACTGAAGCTTTCTTT,CASSQGWGGDMNTEAFF
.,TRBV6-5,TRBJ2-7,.,TGTGCCAGCAGTTACTCAGGGGGTAGATACGAGCAGTACTTC,CASSYSGGRYEQYF
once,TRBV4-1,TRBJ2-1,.,TGCGCCAGCAGCTGGGACCGGGACTCACGACGGTTCTTC,CASSWDRDSRRFF
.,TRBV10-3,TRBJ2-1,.,TGTGCCATCAGTGAGCGGGAGTCGAGTTACAATGAGCAGTTCTTC,CAISERESSYNEQFF
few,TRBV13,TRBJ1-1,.,TGTGCCAGCAGCAGTCTAGAAGTTATGGAGGGTCGGGGCGGAACTGAAGCTTTCTTT,CASSSLEVMEGRGGTEAFF
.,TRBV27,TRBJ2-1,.,TGTGCCAGCAGTGGGCACTACAATGAGCAGTTCTTC,CASSGHYNEQFF
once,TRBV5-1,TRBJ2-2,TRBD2,TGCGCCAGCAGCTTGGATACTAGCGGTCGGAGGGGACCCGGGGAGCTGTTTTTT,CASSLDTSGRRGPGELFF
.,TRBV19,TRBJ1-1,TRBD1,TGTGCCAGTAGCCGCGGACAGGGGGCTGATAAGGCTTTCTTT,CASSRGQGADKAFF
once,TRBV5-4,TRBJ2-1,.,TGTGCGACCGGGCGCGGGTGGGAGAACAATGAGCAGTTCTTC,CATGRGWENNEQFF
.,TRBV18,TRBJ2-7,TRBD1,TGTGCCAGCTCACCCCGGGACAGGGCGGCCTACGAGCAGTACTTC,CASSPRDRAAYEQYF
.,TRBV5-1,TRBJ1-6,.,TGCGCCAGCAGCTTGGACAGTAATAATTCACCCCTCCACTTT,CASSLDSNNSPLHF
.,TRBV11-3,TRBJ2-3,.,TGTGCCAGCAGCTATTACAGGGGCACAGATACGCAGTATTTT,CASSYYRGTDTQYF
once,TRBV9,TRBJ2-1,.,TGTGCCAGCAGCGTAGGGGGAGGCCCTTACAATGAGCAGTTCTTC,CASSVGGGPYNEQFF
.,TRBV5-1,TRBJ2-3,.,TGCGCCAGCAGGCCGGAGGGACTAGATACGCAGTATTTT,CASRPEGLDTQYF